This T cell receptor (beta chain) originates from a study of T cell changes during pregnancy in multiple sclerosis. Profiled with immunoSEQ multiplex PCR; TCRdb holds only in-frame clones, not every one. Altogether about 40,000 clones are present, around nine tenths being singletons, with the ten largest covering more than 7%. The sequenced sample was CD8+ T cells from peripheral blood mononuclear cells, obtained before pregnancy. The receptor comes from a female donor with multiple sclerosis, enrolled in a pregnancy study.

The CDR3 sequence is CASSIGTSGRWELSSYNEQFF. The CDR3 nucleotides are TGTGCCAGTAGTATTGGAACTAGCGGGAGGTGGGAGCTTAGCTCCTACAATGAGCAGTTCTTC. The rearrangement links TRBV19 to TRBJ2-1; 12 bases fit TRBD2. The V gene's germline CDR1 is LNHDA and CDR2 SQIVND (reference sequence). The CDR3 spans 21 residues. V lost 3 bases to trimming and J lost 0 bases; unmatched junction nucleotides: 15.